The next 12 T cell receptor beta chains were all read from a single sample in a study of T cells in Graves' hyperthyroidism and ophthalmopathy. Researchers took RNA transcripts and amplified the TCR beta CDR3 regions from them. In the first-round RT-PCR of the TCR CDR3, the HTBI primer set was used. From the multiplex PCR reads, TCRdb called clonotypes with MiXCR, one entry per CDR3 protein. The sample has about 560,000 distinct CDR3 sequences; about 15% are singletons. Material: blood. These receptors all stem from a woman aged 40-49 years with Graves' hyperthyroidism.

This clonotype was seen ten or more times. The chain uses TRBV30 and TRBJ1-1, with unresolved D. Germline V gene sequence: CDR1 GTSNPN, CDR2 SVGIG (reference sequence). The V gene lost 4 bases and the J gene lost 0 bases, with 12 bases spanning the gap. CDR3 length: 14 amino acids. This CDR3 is CAWTRGIMNTEAFF. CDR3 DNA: TGTGCCTGGACGCGGGGTATAATGAACACTGAAGCTTTCTTT.

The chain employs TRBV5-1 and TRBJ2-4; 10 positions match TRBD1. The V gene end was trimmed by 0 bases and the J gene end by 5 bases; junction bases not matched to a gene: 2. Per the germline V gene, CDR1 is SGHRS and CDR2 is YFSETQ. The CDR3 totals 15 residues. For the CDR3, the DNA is TGCGCCAGCAGCTTGGCCGGACAGGGGGAAAACATTCAGTACTTC. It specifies CASSLAGQGENIQYF.

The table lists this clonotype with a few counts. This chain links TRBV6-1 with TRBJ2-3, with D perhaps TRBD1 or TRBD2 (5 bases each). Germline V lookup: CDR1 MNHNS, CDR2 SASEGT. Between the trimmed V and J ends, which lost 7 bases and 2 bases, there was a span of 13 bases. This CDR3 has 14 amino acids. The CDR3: CASIFRGTTDTQYF. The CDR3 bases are TGTGCCAGCATATTTAGAGGGACCACAGATACGCAGTATTTT.

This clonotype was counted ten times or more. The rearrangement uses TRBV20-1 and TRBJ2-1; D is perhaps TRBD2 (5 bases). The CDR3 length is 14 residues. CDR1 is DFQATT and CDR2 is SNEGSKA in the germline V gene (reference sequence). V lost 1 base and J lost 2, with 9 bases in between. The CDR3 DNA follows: TGCAGTGCTAGAGGTAGCGCGACCTACAATGAGCAGTTCTTC. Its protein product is CSARGSATYNEQFF.

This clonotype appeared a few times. The CDR3, as DNA: TGTGCCAGCAGCTCAGACCCCTCGGGGCTGCCCGGCAATCAGCCCCAGCATTTT. As protein: CASSSDPSGLPGNQPQHF. This chain connects TRBV16 to TRBJ1-5; tentative D call: TRBD1 (5 bases). Germline V gene lookup returns CDR1 KGHSY and CDR2 FQNENV. Trimming pared 5 bases from V and 2 bases from J, leaving 22 bases between. The CDR3 covers 18 residues.

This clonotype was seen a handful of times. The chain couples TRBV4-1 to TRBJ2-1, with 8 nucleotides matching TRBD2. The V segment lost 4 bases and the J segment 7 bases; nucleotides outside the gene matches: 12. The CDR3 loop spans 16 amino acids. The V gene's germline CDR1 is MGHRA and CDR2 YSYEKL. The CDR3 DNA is TGCGCCAGCAGCCGCAAGGGAGACTCGGGGGGGAATGAGCAGTTCTTC. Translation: CASSRKGDSGGNEQFF.

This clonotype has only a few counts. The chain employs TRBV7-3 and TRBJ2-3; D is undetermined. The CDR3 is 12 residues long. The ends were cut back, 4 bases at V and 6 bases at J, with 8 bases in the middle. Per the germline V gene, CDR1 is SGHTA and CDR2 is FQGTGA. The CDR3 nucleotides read TGTGCCAGCAGCTCGTACGGGGATACGCAGTATTTT. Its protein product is CASSSYGDTQYF.

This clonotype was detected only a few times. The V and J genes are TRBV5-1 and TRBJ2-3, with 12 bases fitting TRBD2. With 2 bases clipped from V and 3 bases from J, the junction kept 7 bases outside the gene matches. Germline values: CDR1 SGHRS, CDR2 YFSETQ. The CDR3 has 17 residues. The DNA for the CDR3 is TGCGCCAGCAGCTTAGCTCTAGCGGGAGGGAGGACAGATACGCAGTATTTT. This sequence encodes CASSLALAGGRTDTQYF. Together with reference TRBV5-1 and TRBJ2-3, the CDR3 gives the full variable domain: KAGVTQTPRYLIKTRGQQVTLSCSPISGHRSVSWYQQTPGQGLQFLFEYFSETQRNKGNFPGRFSGRQFSNSRSEMNVSTLELGDSALYLCASSLALAGGRTDTQYFGPGTRLTVL.

The CDR3 spells CSGTQGAGYTF. CDR3 nucleotides: TGCAGTGGAACCCAGGGGGCTGGCTACACCTTC. V is TRBV20-1 and J is TRBJ1-2; TRBD1 agrees at 8 bases. The germline V gene has CDR1 DFQATT and CDR2 SNEGSKA (reference sequence). This CDR3 has 11 amino acids. V lost 7 bases and J lost 7; bases outside the gene matches: 5.

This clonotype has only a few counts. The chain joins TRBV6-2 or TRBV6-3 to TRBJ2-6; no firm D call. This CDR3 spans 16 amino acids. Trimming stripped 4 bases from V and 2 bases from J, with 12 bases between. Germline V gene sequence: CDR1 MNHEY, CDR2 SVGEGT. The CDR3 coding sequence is TGTGCCAGCAGTTCCCCCGGCTTGACTGGGGCCAACGTCCTGACTTTC. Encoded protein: CASSSPGLTGANVLTF.

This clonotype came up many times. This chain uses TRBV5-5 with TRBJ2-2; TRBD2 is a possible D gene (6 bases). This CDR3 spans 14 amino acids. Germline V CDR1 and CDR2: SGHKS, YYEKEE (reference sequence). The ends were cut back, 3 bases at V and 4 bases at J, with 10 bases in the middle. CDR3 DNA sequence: TGTGCCAGCAGCTCGGGAGTAAGCACCGGGGAGCTGTTTTTT. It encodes CASSSGVSTGELFF.

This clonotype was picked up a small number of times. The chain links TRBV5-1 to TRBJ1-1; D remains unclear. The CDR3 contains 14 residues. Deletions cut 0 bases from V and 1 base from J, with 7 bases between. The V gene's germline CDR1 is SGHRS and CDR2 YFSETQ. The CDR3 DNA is TGCGCCAGCAGCTTGGCCAGACAGAACACTGAAGCTTTCTTT. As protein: CASSLARQNTEAFF.